This entry describes one T cell receptor beta chain. The antigen is not known. Samples with a second dose at about 4 or about 12 weeks were pooled together. The protocol was immunoSEQ multiplex PCR, while the TCRdb copy is restricted to in-frame clones and leaves out a portion. This table holds approximately 140,000 clones, around 94% found once. This sample was taken from a study of T cell responses to AZD1222 COVID-19 vaccine. Whole-study results and caveats: The sample set comprised mostly white British donors with more females, and clonal diversity was possibly underestimated. Spike was spanned by vaccine-associated CD4 TCRs, which were dominant at 160-218 and 743-854.

V gave up 4 bases and J gave up 0 bases, with 10 bases separating them. There are 15 residues in the CDR3. The V gene's germline CDR1 is SGHDN and CDR2 FVKESK. This specimen was peripheral blood, taken 28 days after the second AZD1222 dose. The chain employs TRBV14 and TRBJ1-3, with D possibly matching TRBD1 (6 bases). This receptor was taken from an adult who received the AZD1222 COVID-19 vaccine. This chain's CDR3 is CASSRGLNSGNTIYF. The CDR3 DNA reads as TGTGCCAGCAGCCGGGGGCTTAACTCTGGAAACACCATATATTTT.